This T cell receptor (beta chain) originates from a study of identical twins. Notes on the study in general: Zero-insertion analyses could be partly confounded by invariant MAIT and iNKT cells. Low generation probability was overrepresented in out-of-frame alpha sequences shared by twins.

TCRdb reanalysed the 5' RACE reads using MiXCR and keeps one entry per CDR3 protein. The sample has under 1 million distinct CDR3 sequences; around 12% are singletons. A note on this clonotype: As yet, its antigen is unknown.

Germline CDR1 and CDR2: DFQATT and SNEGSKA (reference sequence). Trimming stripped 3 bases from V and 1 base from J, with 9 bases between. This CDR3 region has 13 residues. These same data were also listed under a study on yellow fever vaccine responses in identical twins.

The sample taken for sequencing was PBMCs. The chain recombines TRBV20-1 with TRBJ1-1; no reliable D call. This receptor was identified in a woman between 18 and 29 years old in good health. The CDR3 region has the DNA TGCAGTGCTAGGTGGGCCGCGAACACTGAAGCTTTCTTT. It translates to CSARWAANTEAFF.